The 27 T cell receptor beta chains reported below all come from one sample, sequenced in a study of T-cell memory formation after mild COVID-19. TCRdb re-analysed the 5' RACE reads in MiXCR, keeping a single row per CDR3 protein. This sample has over 95,000 distinct CDR3 sequences, with 22% found just once. Sequencing was done on a sample of PBMCs or a T cell subset sorted from them (not recorded which). Receptors were obtained from a man aged 18 to 30 who had mild COVID-19 (a few samples of this study predate the infection). Cell type and time point are not known.

The V call is TRBV11-2, the J call TRBJ2-3, with D perhaps given as TRBD1 or TRBD2 (6 bases each). The length of the CDR3 is 13 residues. V was pared by 5 bases and J by 6 bases, with 12 bases between. The germline gives CDR1 SGHAT, CDR2 FQNNGV. The CDR3 coding sequence is TGTGCCAGCAGCCCAGAGGGGGGCGATACGCAGTATTTT. Amino acids: CASSPEGGDTQYF.

This clonotype was seen many times. The chain links TRBV5-4 to TRBJ1-1; 10 bases are a match to TRBD1. CDR3 length equals 15 residues. V shed 2 bases and J 4 bases; nucleotides not matched to a gene: 5. Germline V gene data show CDR1 as SGHNT and CDR2 as YYREEE (reference sequence). In DNA, the CDR3 is TGTGCCAGCAGCTTCTGGGACAGGGGAATCACTGAAGCTTTCTTT. Translation: CASSFWDRGITEAFF.

The chain couples TRBV4-3 to TRBJ2-7; D remains ambiguous. The V end lost 1 base, the J end lost 0 bases, and 7 bases lay between the germline ends. CDR1 LGHNA and CDR2 YSLEER come from the germline V gene. CDR3 size: 14 residues. The CDR3 nucleotides read TGCGCCAGCAGCCAAGGCAGGTACTCCTACGAGCAGTACTTC. Its protein is CASSQGRYSYEQYF.

This chain uses TRBV28 with TRBJ2-1; D not certain. The length of the CDR3 is 12 residues. Germline CDR1 MDHEN, CDR2 SYDVKM. The ends were cut back, 7 bases at V and 5 bases at J, with 9 bases in the middle. The CDR3 DNA follows: TGTGCCAGCATGTGGGGAAACAATGAGCAGTTCTTC. This sequence encodes CASMWGNNEQFF.

This clonotype has more than one count but fewer than ten. This chain connects TRBV4-1 to TRBJ2-3; 10 nucleotides align to TRBD2. CDR3 length: 16 amino acids. Germline V gene lookup returns CDR1 MGHRA and CDR2 YSYEKL. Losses at the gene ends were 4 bases for V and 8 bases for J; bases not matched to a gene: 12. The CDR3 DNA is TGCGCCAGCAGCCTGTCCCATAGCGGGGGGCTCGTTACGCAGTATTTT. This gives the protein CASSLSHSGGLVTQYF.

V and J are TRBV7-9 and TRBJ1-2; D may be TRBD1 (5 bases). This CDR3 has 14 amino acids. V was cut by 3 bases and J by 4 bases, with 12 bases left in between. Germline-derived CDR1 and CDR2 are SEHNR and FQNEAQ (reference sequence). CDR3 sequence: CASSLRRDGYGYTF. The CDR3 DNA follows: TGTGCCAGCAGCTTGCGCAGGGATGGCTATGGCTACACCTTC.

The rearrangement uses TRBV6-5 and TRBJ1-4; tentative D call: TRBD1 (5 bases). This CDR3 has 14 residues. Germline V gene data show CDR1 as MNHEY and CDR2 as SVGAGI. Trimming cost V 6 bases and J 7 bases, with 15 bases left between them. This CDR3 reads CASSLRGGGEKLFF. In DNA form, the CDR3 reads TGTGCCAGCAGCCTCCGTGGGGGGGGTGAAAAACTGTTTTTT.

This clonotype was observed a handful of times. The chain joins TRBV20-1 to TRBJ2-7, with 7 bases aligning to TRBD1. CDR3 size: 12 residues. V was pared by 5 bases and J by 4 bases, with 5 bases of the junction left unmatched. CDR1 and CDR2 from the germline V gene are DFQATT and SNEGSKA (reference sequence). In DNA form, the CDR3 reads TGCAGTGCTCCCGGGACAGCTTACGAGCAGTACTTC. The encoded protein is CSAPGTAYEQYF.

This clonotype was picked up a small number of times. This chain joins TRBV5-6 and TRBJ2-7; a weak D match, TRBD2 (5 bases). Trimming removed 4 bases at V and 3 bases at J, with 8 bases between. Germline-derived CDR1 and CDR2 are SGHDT and YYEEEE. This CDR3 contains 12 residues. Here the CDR3 reads CASSRGLYEQYV. In DNA, the CDR3 is TGTGCCAGCAGCCGAGGACTCTACGAGCAGTACGTC.

The chain links TRBV4-3 to TRBJ2-3; TRBD2 is a possible D gene (6 bases). The length of the CDR3 is 16 residues. Trimming cost V 0 bases and J 1 base, with 11 bases left between them. Looked up from germline, CDR1 is LGHNA and CDR2 is YSLEER. This chain's CDR3 is CASSQDGGLGTDTQYF. The CDR3 bases are TGCGCCAGCAGCCAAGATGGGGGACTCGGCACAGATACGCAGTATTTT.

This clonotype has just a few counts. This rearrangement joins TRBV6-5 to TRBJ2-6; D remains ambiguous. CDR1 and CDR2 from the germline V gene are MNHEY and SVGAGI. This CDR3 is built from 17 residues. Trimming stripped 4 bases from V and 0 bases from J, with 13 bases between. CDR3 DNA sequence: TGTGCCAGCAGTTTGTATATTGAGGTCTCTGGGGCCAACGTCCTGACTTTC. It specifies CASSLYIEVSGANVLTF.

This clonotype was counted between two and nine times. The chain uses TRBV7-3 and TRBJ2-3, with 9 positions matching TRBD2. J was trimmed by 2 bases and V by 2 bases; bases with no gene match: 5. CDR3 length: 16 residues. Germline CDR1 SGHTA, CDR2 FQGTGA. CDR3 protein: CASSLFAGGPTDTQYF. In nucleotides, the CDR3 is TGTGCCAGCAGCTTATTCGCGGGGGGGCCCACAGATACGCAGTATTTT.

The chain is built from TRBV6-6 and TRBJ2-2; D may be TRBD1 (5 bases). This CDR3 spans 13 amino acids. The V and J ends lost 4 bases and 7 bases respectively, with 10 bases between them. Germline loops: CDR1 MNHNY, CDR2 SVGAGI (reference sequence). CDR3 sequence (DNA): TGTGCCAGCAGTTTGACAGACGACGGGGAGCTGTTTTTT. Translated: CASSLTDDGELFF.

The chain is built from TRBV7-9 and TRBJ2-5; D is unclear. The CDR3 sequence is 12 residues long. The ends were cut back, 8 bases at V and 3 bases at J, with 10 bases in the middle. The germline V gene has CDR1 SEHNR and CDR2 FQNEAQ (reference sequence). This CDR3 is CASATEKETQYF. The CDR3 nucleotides are TGTGCCAGCGCAACAGAAAAAGAGACCCAGTACTTC.

This clonotype was found a few times. The V call is TRBV4-2, the J call TRBJ2-3, with 9 bases matching TRBD2. This CDR3 contains 16 residues. The germline CDR1 and CDR2 sequences are LGHNA and YNFKEQ. With 6 bases clipped from V and 6 bases from J, the junction kept 13 bases outside the gene matches. The DNA of the CDR3 is TGTGCCAGCAGTCCCGGCGGGGGGGGCCTGCTGGATACGCAGTATTTT. This sequence encodes CASSPGGGGLLDTQYF.

Ten or more counts support this clonotype. The chain carries TRBV5-1 and TRBJ2-3, with 8 bases aligning to TRBD2. The CDR3 has 18 amino acids. The germline V gene has CDR1 SGHRS and CDR2 YFSETQ. V shed 0 bases and J 2 bases; nucleotides not matched to a gene: 11. The CDR3 DNA follows: TGCGCCAGCAGCTTGGTCGGGGTCTTCGGGGGGGACACAGATACGCAGTATTTT. This encodes CASSLVGVFGGDTDTQYF.

This clonotype was observed at least ten times. This chain uses TRBV7-9 with TRBJ2-3; the D gene is possibly TRBD1 (6 bases). The germline V gene encodes CDR1 SEHNR and CDR2 FQNEAQ (reference sequence). This CDR3 spans 16 amino acids. V lost 5 bases and J lost 2, with 17 bases in between. CDR3 sequence reads: CASSRGGHRNTDTQYF. CDR3 bases: TGTGCCAGCAGCCGAGGGGGTCACAGAAACACAGATACGCAGTATTTT.

This clonotype was seen ten or more times. The chain has TRBV9 and TRBJ2-7; tentatively, D is TRBD2 (5 bases). CDR1 is SGDLS and CDR2 is YYNGEE in the germline V gene. Trimming removed 5 bases at V and 5 bases at J, with 14 bases between. This CDR3 spans 13 amino acids. DNA of the CDR3: TGTGCCAGCAGTGCGGGCAGTGGGGACGAGCAGTACTTC. This sequence encodes CASSAGSGDEQYF.

The rearrangement uses TRBV7-6 and TRBJ2-1, with 10 positions matching TRBD1. The V gene's germline CDR1 is SGHVS and CDR2 FNYEAQ. V lost 0 bases to trimming and J lost 9 bases; unmatched junction nucleotides: 5. The CDR3 contains 15 residues. This CDR3 reads CASSLAGQGVGEQFF. In DNA, the CDR3 is TGTGCCAGCAGCTTAGCTGGACAGGGGGTTGGTGAGCAGTTCTTC.

This clonotype appeared a few times. The chain joins TRBV12-3 or TRBV12-4 to TRBJ2-3, with 9 bases aligning to TRBD1. This CDR3 has 15 amino acids. V shed 5 bases and J 0 bases; nucleotides not matched to a gene: 3. CDR3 nucleotide sequence: TGTGCCAGCAGTCGGGACAGGGTTAGCACAGATACGCAGTATTTT. Protein: CASSRDRVSTDTQYF.

The chain combines TRBV27 with TRBJ1-4; D uncertain. The germline V gene encodes CDR1 MNHEY and CDR2 SMNVEV (reference sequence). The CDR3 extends over 15 amino acids. Trimming pared 1 base from V and 2 bases from J, leaving 8 bases between. In DNA form, the CDR3 reads TGTGCCAGCAGTTTATGGCCAGTCACTAATGAAAAACTGTTTTTT. Its protein is CASSLWPVTNEKLFF.

The chain uses TRBV7-8 and TRBJ2-5; 7 nucleotides match TRBD2. The CDR3 is made up of 14 amino acids. Looked up from germline, CDR1 is SGHVS and CDR2 is FQNEAQ. V gave up 2 bases and J gave up 5 bases; unmatched junction bases: 5. CDR3 protein: CASSLRLASETQYF. CDR3 DNA: TGTGCCAGCAGCTTAAGACTAGCCTCGGAGACCCAGTACTTC.

This clonotype has a handful of counts. V is TRBV20-1 and J is TRBJ1-1, with D unclear. The germline V gene has CDR1 DFQATT and CDR2 SNEGSKA (reference sequence). V dropped 0 bases and J dropped 4 bases, with 12 bases sitting between them. CDR3 length: 14 residues. The CDR3: CSARDWRTSTEAFF. The CDR3 DNA reads TGCAGTGCTAGAGATTGGCGGACCAGCACTGAAGCTTTCTTT.

The rearrangement uses TRBV7-2 and TRBJ1-5; TRBD1 aligns across 7 bases. V dropped 1 base and J dropped 0; count of bases not matched to a gene: 15. The CDR3 loop spans 20 amino acids. Germline V lookup: CDR1 SGHTA, CDR2 FQGNSA. The chain's CDR3 is CASSLGLGQRPMYSNQPQHF. The CDR3 nucleotides read TGTGCCAGCAGCTTAGGGTTGGGACAGCGCCCCATGTATAGCAATCAGCCCCAGCATTTT. Full variable domain (rest looked up from reference TRBV7-2 and TRBJ1-5): GAGVSQSPSNKVTEKGKDVELRCDPISGHTALYWYRQSLGQGLEFLIYFQGNSAPDKSGLPSDRFSAERTGGSVSTLTIQRTQQEDSAVYLCASSLGLGQRPMYSNQPQHFGDGTRLSIL.

The table lists this clonotype with a few counts. V gene TRBV20-1 combines with J gene TRBJ2-7; 7 nucleotides match TRBD2. CDR1 and CDR2 from the germline V gene are DFQATT and SNEGSKA (reference sequence). The CDR3 is 12 residues long. CDR3: CSARGESYEQYV. CDR3 coding DNA: TGCAGCGCCCGGGGGGAGTCCTACGAGCAGTACGTC.

J is TRBJ2-5 and V is TRBV11-2; 7 bases align to TRBD1. V dropped 5 bases and J dropped 4; count of bases not matched to a gene: 4. CDR3 size: 13 residues. Germline loops: CDR1 SGHAT, CDR2 FQNNGV. CDR3 protein: CASSIRQGETQYF. The CDR3 DNA follows: TGTGCCAGCAGCATTCGACAGGGAGAGACCCAGTACTTC.

V gene TRBV7-9 combines with J gene TRBJ1-4; no reliable D call. V was shortened by 4 bases and J by 6 bases, with 12 bases between the two germline ends. The CDR3 is 14 residues long. Germline V CDR1 and CDR2: SEHNR, FQNEAQ (reference sequence). The CDR3 nucleotides are TGTGCCAGCAGCTCTTCGCAGGTTTATGAAAAACTGTTTTTT. Translating gives CASSSSQVYEKLFF.